Listed below are T cell receptor beta chains from one sample, sequenced in a study of blood T cell repertoires in COVID-19. Clones were read by immunoSEQ multiplex PCR, and TCRdb kept only the in-frame ones, dropping some. This sample carries about 190,000 clones, about 85% of them seen once, and the ten largest clones take around 1.1%. Sequences were obtained from peripheral blood. Receptor source: a man aged 25-45 years with acute or convalescent COVID-19. Both conserved end residues are part of each CDR3. D genes are given only for firm matches. The size entry is marked missing in some rows and otherwise reads once, few, many or a size class.

CDR3 DNA: TGTGCCAGCAGCTTAGGTAGTATAGGGGTTGTCAATGAGCAGTTCTTC
CDR3 protein: CASSLGSIGVVNEQFF
clone size: -
J gene: TRBJ2-1
V gene: TRBV7-6
D gene: -

CDR3 DNA: TGTGCCAGCAGTTTAGGTACCGGGAAAGCTTTCTTT
CDR3 protein: CASSLGTGKAFF
clone size: -
J gene: TRBJ1-1
V gene: TRBV28
D gene: -

CDR3 DNA: TGCAGTGCTGGTGGGCGGTCAAATCAGCCCCAGCATTTT
CDR3 protein: CSAGGRSNQPQHF
clone size: once
J gene: TRBJ1-5
V gene: TRBV20-1
D gene: -

CDR3 DNA: TGTGCCAGCAGTCAAAGCGGGAGTAGGGCCCTTTTAACGGGTGAGCAGTTCTTC
CDR3 protein: CASSQSGSRALLTGEQFF
clone size: -
J gene: TRBJ2-1
V gene: TRBV3-1/TRBV3-2
D gene: TRBD2

CDR3 DNA: TGTGCCAGCAGCCCCGAGGTTTTCGCAGATACGCAGTATTTT
CDR3 protein: CASSPEVFADTQYF
clone size: -
J gene: TRBJ2-3
V gene: TRBV5-6
D gene: -

CDR3 DNA: TGCGCCAGCAGCCCTGTAGCGGGAGGGCCCTACAATGAGCAGTTCTTC
CDR3 protein: CASSPVAGGPYNEQFF
clone size: -
J gene: TRBJ2-1
V gene: TRBV5-1
D gene: TRBD2

CDR3 DNA: TGTGCCAGCAGTTCAGGGACAGGGGGGGGTTATTCACCCCTCCACTTT
CDR3 protein: CASSSGTGGGYSPLHF
clone size: -
J gene: TRBJ1-6
V gene: TRBV27
D gene: TRBD1

CDR3 DNA: TGTGCCAGCAACCTTTTGGGACAGGCGAACTATGGCTACACCTTC
CDR3 protein: CASNLLGQANYGYTF
clone size: few
J gene: TRBJ1-2
V gene: TRBV3-1/TRBV3-2
D gene: TRBD1

CDR3 DNA: TGTGCCAGCAGTCTCTCAAGGGAGGGTGCAACTGAAGCTTTCTTT
CDR3 protein: CASSLSREGATEAFF
clone size: -
J gene: TRBJ1-1
V gene: TRBV28
D gene: -

CDR3 DNA: TGTGCCAGCAGCTTACAGGGCTGGCAGCCCCAGCATTTT
CDR3 protein: CASSLQGWQPQHF
clone size: -
J gene: TRBJ1-5
V gene: TRBV5-5
D gene: -

CDR3 DNA: TGTGCCAGCAGTTCCCTACAGGGGACCTATGGCTACACCTTC
CDR3 protein: CASSSLQGTYGYTF
clone size: -
J gene: TRBJ1-2
V gene: TRBV6-5
D gene: TRBD1

CDR3 DNA: TGCGCCAGCAGCTTCTCGGGACTGACGAAGAACACTGAAGCTTTCTTT
CDR3 protein: CASSFSGLTKNTEAFF
clone size: -
J gene: TRBJ1-1
V gene: TRBV5-1
D gene: -

CDR3 DNA: TGTGCCAGCAGTGAATGGACAGGGACTAGCAGAGGGGGAGGCTCCTACAATGAGCAGTTCTTC
CDR3 protein: CASSEWTGTSRGGGSYNEQFF
clone size: -
J gene: TRBJ2-1
V gene: TRBV2
D gene: -

CDR3 DNA: TGTGCCAGCAGTTATACGGGACAGATCACCGGGGAGCTGTTTTTT
CDR3 protein: CASSYTGQITGELFF
clone size: -
J gene: TRBJ2-2
V gene: TRBV6-2/TRBV6-3
D gene: TRBD1

CDR3 DNA: TGTGCCAGCGGGACTGGGTACGGAAGCGAAAAACTGTTTTTT
CDR3 protein: CASGTGYGSEKLFF
clone size: few
J gene: TRBJ1-4
V gene: TRBV9
D gene: -